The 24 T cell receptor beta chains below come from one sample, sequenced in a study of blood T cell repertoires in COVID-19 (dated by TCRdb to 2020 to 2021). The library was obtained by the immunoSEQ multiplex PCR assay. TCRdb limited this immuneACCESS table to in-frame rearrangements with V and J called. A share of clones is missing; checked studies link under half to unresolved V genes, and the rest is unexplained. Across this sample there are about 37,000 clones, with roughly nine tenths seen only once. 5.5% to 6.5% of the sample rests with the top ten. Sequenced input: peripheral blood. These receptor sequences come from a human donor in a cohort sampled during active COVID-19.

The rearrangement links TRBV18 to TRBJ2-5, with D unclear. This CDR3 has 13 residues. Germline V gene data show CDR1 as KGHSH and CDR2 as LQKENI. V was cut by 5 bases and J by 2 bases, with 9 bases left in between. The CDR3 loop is CASSMVQQETQYF. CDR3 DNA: TGTGCCAGCTCAATGGTTCAGCAAGAGACCCAGTACTTC.

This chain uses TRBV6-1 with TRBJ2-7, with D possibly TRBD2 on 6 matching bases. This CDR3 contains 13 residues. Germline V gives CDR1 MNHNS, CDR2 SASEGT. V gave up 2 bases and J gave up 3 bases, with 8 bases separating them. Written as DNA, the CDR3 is TGTGCCAGCAGTGAAATGGGGGGCTACGAGCAGTACTTC. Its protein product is CASSEMGGYEQYF.

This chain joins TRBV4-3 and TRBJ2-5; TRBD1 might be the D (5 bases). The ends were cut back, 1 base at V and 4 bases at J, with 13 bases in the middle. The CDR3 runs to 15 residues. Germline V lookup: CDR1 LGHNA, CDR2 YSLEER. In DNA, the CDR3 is TGCGCCAGCAGCCAAGTACAGGATTGGGGAGAGACCCAGTACTTC. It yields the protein CASSQVQDWGETQYF.

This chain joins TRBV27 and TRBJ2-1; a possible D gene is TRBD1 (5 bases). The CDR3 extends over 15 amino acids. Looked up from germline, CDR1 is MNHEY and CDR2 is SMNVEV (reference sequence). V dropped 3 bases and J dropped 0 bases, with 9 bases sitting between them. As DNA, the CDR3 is TGTGCCAGCAGTTTCAGGGTGAACTCCTACAATGAGCAGTTCTTC. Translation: CASSFRVNSYNEQFF.

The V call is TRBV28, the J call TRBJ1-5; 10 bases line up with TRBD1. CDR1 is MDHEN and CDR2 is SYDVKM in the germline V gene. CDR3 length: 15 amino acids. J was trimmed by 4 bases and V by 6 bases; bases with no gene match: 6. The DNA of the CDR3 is TGTGCCAGCAGGCGACAGGGGGCAAGAAATCAGCCCCAGCATTTT. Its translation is CASRRQGARNQPQHF.

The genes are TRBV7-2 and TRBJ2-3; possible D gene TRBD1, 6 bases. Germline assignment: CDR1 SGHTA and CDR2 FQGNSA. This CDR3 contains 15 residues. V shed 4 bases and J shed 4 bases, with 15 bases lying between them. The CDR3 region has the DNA TGTGCCAGCAGCTCCACAGGGTTATTTGCAGATACGCAGTATTTT. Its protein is CASSSTGLFADTQYF.

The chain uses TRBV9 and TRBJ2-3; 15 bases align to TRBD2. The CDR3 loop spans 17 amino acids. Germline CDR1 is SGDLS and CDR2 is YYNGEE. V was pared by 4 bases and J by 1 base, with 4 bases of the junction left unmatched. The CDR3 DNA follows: TGTGCCAGCAGCTACGGACTAGCGGGAGGGCGCACAGATACGCAGTATTTT. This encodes CASSYGLAGGRTDTQYF.

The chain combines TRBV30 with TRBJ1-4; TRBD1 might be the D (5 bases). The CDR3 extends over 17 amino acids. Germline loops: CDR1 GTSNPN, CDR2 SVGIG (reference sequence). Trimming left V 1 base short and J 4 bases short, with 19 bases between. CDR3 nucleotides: TGTGCCTGGAGTGATCTCCAACCAGGGTCCTATAATGAAAAACTGTTTTTT. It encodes CAWSDLQPGSYNEKLFF.

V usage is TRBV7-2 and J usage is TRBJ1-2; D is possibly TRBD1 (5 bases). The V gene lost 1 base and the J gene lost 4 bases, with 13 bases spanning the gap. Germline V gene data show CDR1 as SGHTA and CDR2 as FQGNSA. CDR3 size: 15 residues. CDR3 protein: CASSLVPERGYGYTF. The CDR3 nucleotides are TGTGCCAGCAGCTTAGTCCCGGAAAGGGGCTATGGCTACACCTTC.

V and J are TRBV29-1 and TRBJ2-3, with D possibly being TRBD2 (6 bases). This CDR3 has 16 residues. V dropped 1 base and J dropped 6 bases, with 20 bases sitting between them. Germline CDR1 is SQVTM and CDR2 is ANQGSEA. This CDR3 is CSVEGPISGGVDTQYF. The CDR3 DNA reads TGCAGCGTTGAAGGCCCGATTTCCGGGGGAGTGGATACGCAGTATTTT.

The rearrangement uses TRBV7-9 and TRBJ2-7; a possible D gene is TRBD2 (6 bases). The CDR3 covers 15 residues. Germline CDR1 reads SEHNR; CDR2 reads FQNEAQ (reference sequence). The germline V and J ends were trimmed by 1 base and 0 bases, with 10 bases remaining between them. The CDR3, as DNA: TGTGCCAGCAGCTTAGTCCGGGAGAGCTCCTACGAGCAGTACTTC. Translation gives CASSLVRESSYEQYF.

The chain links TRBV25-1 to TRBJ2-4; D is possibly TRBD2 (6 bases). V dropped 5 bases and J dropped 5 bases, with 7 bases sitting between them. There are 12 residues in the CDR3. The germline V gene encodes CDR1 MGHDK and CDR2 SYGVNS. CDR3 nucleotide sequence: TGTGCCAGCAGTCCGGGGGAAAACATTCAGTACTTC. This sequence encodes CASSPGENIQYF.

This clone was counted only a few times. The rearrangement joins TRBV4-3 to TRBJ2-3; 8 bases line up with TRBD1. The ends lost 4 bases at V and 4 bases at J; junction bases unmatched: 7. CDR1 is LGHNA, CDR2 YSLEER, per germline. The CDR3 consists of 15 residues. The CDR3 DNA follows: TGCGCCAGCAGCCCCCTCCAGGGGGCGGCAGATACGCAGTATTTT. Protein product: CASSPLQGAADTQYF.

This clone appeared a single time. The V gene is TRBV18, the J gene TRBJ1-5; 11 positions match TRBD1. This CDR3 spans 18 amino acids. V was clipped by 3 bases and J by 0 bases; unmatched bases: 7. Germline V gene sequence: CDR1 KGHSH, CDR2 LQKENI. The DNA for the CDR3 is TGTGCCAGCTCACCTGGGGGACAGGGGGACTATAGCAATCAGCCCCAGCATTTT. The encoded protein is CASSPGGQGDYSNQPQHF. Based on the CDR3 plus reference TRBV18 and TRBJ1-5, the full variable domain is NAGVMQNPRHLVRRRGQEARLRCSPMKGHSHVYWYRQLPEEGLKFMVYLQKENIIDESGMPKERFSAEFPKEGPSILRIQQVVRGDSAAYFCASSPGGQGDYSNQPQHFGDGTRLSIL.

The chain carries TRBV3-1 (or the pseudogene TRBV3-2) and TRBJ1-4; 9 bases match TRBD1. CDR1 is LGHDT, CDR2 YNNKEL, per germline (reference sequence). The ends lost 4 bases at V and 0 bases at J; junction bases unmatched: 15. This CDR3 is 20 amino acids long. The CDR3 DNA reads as TGTGCCAGCAGCCCGACTACGGGACAGGGCACCCATGCAACTAATGAAAAACTGTTTTTT. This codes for CASSPTTGQGTHATNEKLFF.

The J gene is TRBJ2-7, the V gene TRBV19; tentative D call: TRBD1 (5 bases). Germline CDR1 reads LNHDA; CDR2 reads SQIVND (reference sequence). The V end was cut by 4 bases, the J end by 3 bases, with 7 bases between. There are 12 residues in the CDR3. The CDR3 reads CASSSQGYEQYF. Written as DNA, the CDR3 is TGTGCCAGTAGTAGCCAGGGCTACGAGCAGTACTTC. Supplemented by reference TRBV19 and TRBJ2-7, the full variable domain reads DGGITQSPKYLFRKEGQNVTLSCEQNLNHDAMYWYRQDPGQGLRLIYYSQIVNDFQKGDIAEGYSVSREKKESFPLTVTSAQKNPTAFYLCASSSQGYEQYFGPGTRLTVT.

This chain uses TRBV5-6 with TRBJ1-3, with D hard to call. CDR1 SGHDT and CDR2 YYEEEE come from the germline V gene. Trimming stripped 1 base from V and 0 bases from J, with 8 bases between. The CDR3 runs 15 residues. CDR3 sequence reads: CASSLFSVSGNTIYF. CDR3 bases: TGTGCCAGCAGCTTGTTCAGCGTCTCTGGAAACACCATATATTTT. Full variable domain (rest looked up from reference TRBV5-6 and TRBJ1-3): DAGVTQSPTHLIKTRGQQVTLRCSPKSGHDTVSWYQQALGQGPQFIFQYYEEEERQRGNFPDRFSGHQFPNYSSELNVNALLLGDSALYLCASSLFSVSGNTIYFGEGSWLTVV.

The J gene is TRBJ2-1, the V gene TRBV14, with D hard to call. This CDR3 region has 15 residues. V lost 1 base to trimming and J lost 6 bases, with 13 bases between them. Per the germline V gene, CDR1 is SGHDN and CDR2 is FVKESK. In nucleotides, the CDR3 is TGTGCCAGCAGCCAAGGACTGCCCGTTGCCAATGAGCAGTTCTTC. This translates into CASSQGLPVANEQFF.

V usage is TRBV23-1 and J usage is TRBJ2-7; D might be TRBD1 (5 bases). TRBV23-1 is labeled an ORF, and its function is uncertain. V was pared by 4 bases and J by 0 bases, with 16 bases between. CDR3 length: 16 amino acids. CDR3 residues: CASSLLDSESSYEQYF. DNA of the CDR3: TGCGCCAGCAGTCTCCTAGACAGCGAGAGCTCCTACGAGCAGTACTTC.

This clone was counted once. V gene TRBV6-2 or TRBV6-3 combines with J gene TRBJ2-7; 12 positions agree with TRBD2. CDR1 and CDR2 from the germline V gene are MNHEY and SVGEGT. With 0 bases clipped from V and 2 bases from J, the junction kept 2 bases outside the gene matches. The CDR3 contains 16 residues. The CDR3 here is CASSYSRTSGTYEQYF. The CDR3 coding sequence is TGTGCCAGCAGTTACTCTCGGACTAGCGGGACCTACGAGCAGTACTTC.

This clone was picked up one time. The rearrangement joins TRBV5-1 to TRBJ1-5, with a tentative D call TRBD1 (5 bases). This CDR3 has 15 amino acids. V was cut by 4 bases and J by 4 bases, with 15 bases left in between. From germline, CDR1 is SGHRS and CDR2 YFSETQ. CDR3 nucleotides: TGCGCCAGCAGCCTGGCCGGGGGGTATAATCAGCCCCAGCATTTT. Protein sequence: CASSLAGGYNQPQHF.

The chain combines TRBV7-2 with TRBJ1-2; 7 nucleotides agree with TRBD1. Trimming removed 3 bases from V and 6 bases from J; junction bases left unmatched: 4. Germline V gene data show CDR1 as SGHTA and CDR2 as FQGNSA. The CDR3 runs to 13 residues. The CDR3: CASSLTGNDGYTF. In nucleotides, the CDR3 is TGTGCCAGCAGCTTGACAGGGAACGATGGCTACACCTTC.

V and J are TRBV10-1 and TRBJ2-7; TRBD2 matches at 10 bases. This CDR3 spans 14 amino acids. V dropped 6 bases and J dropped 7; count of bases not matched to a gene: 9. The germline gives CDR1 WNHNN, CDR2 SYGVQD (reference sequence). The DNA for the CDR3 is TGCGCCAGCAGCGCCAGCGGGAGGGCGAATGAGCAGTACTTC. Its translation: CASSASGRANEQYF.

In DNA form, the CDR3 reads TGTGCCAGCTCACCTCCCGAGGGGGGGGGAATCTACGAGCAGTACTTC. Translated: CASSPPEGGGIYEQYF. The J gene is TRBJ2-7, the V gene TRBV18; TRBD2 might be the D (7 bases). The V and J ends lost 3 bases and 3 bases respectively, with 18 bases between them. CDR3 size: 16 residues. Germline V gives CDR1 KGHSH, CDR2 LQKENI.